This T cell receptor (beta chain) was observed in a study of CD8 T cells in Susac syndrome. RNA totalling roughly 0.5 to 1 ug underwent reverse transcription with random hexamers. TCRdb reanalysed the immunoSEQ multiplex PCR reads using MiXCR and keeps one entry per CDR3 protein. The sample lists about 200,000 distinct CDR3 sequences, over 85% seen once, with approximately 0.098% in the top ten. V dropped 5 bases and J dropped 5 bases, with 11 bases sitting between them. The germline V gene has CDR1 MDHEN and CDR2 SYDVKM. The CDR3 totals 13 residues. The chain recombines TRBV28 with TRBJ2-3; D ambiguous. This clonotype was obtained from a human donor in good health. The sequencing input was CD4+ T cells from PBMCs. The CDR3 loop is CASSRGRKDTQYF. The CDR3, as DNA: TGTGCCAGCAGTCGAGGACGGAAAGATACGCAGTATTTT.